This T cell receptor beta chain was obtained from a study of blood T cell repertoires in COVID-19. The CDR3 consists of 18 residues. The germline CDR1 and CDR2 sequences are LNHNV and YYDKDF (reference sequence). The V gene end was trimmed by 1 base and the J gene end by 4 bases; junction bases not matched to a gene: 9. Sequenced by immunoSEQ multiplex PCR; TCRdb stores in-frame clones only, minus some. The sample lists approximately 120,000 clones, around 70% occurring once. This chain links TRBV15 with TRBJ1-4, with 10 nucleotides matching TRBD1. Sequencing used peripheral blood. The receptor comes from a man aged 55 to 70 with acute or convalescent COVID-19. CDR3 sequence: CATSRGRGQGRVNEKLFF. The CDR3 DNA reads TGTGCCACCAGCAGAGGGAGGGGACAGGGGAGGGTTAATGAAAAACTGTTTTTT. Drawing the rest from reference TRBV15 and TRBJ1-4, the complete variable domain is DAMVIQNPRYQVTQFGKPVTLSCSQTLNHNVMYWYQQKSSQAPKLLFHYYDKDFNNEADTPDNFQSRRPNTSFCFLDIRSPGLGDTAMYLCATSRGRGQGRVNEKLFFGSGTQLSVL.